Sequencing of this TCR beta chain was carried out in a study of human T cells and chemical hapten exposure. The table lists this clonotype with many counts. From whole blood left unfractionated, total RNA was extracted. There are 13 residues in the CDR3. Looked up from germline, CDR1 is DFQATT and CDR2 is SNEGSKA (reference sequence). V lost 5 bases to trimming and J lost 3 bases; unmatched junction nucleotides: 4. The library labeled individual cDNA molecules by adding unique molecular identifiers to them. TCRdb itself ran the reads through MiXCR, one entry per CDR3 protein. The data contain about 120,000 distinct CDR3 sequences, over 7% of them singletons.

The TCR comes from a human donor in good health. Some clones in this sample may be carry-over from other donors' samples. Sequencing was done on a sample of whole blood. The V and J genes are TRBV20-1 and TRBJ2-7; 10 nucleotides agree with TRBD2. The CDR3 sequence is CSAPSGSVYEQYF. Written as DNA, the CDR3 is TGCAGTGCTCCTAGCGGGAGTGTCTACGAGCAGTACTTC.